This T cell receptor beta chain was recorded in a study of blood T cell repertoires in COVID-19 (dated by TCRdb to about 2020). As for the study more broadly: Samples from collaborators originated in the United States, Italy and Spain and spanned both the acute and convalescent phases of COVID-19. Subjects who had been exposed to COVID-19, were actively infected with it, or had recovered from it provided the deeply sampled blood TCRbeta repertoires that made up the dataset. Where available, HLA class I and class II types were obtained from metadata supplied by the sample provider rather than from assay-based typing. Samples were obtained from the ongoing ImmuneRACE study (first 160 participants) and from 950 to 1,500 subjects provided by 6 global collaborators. Nearly every sample came with metadata listing a de-identified subject ID, COVID-19 status, age in years and sex. The material from the prospective study consisted of cDNA or gDNA derived from T cells, B-cell-depleted T cells, or PBMCs. The repertoires were released in a freely available public database meant as a resource for research on the immune response to SARS-CoV-2.

The immunoSEQ Assay, a bias-controlled multiplex PCR, was used to amplify TCRbeta CDR3 regions from genomic DNA. As for the original processing: Nucleated cell counts per sample were estimated from amplification of reference gene primers within the assay. To quantify the absolute abundance of each unique TCRbeta CDR3 rearrangement, sequence reads were collapsed and filtered. Productive Simpson clonality was computed per sample as the square root of Simpson's diversity index over productive rearrangements. The table was pulled from immuneACCESS by TCRdb, which kept in-frame rearrangements only. Such tables lose some clones; where checked, under half of the loss comes from unresolved V genes, and the rest has no known cause. That table furnishes V, J and clone size, whereas the DNA furnished D and trimming. This sample holds 40,000 to 60,000 clones; just over 90% were observed only once. The top ten constitute 0.9% to 1.1% of the sample.

Summary of the overall study and its limitations: The amount of clinical and demographic metadata varied by source and participant and was provided uncurated.

About this clone: Its binding antigen is unknown. No clone much larger than this one lies a single base away; base qualities are absent.

In Seattle, one collaborating source enrolled patients while the infection was active and tracked those patients longitudinally over the course of disease. The collaborating institutions used their own protocols to collect whole blood in K2EDTA tubes. For TCRbeta analysis, collaborator samples were shipped as frozen whole blood, as isolated PBMCs, or as DNA extracted from either sample type. V and J lose 6 bases and 4 bases, and a span of 12 bases separates them. The CDR3 sequence holds 13 residues, the cysteine and phenylalanine included. The read is trimmed to its CDR3 DNA, 39 bases read in frame from base 1.

The source is a man in his 60s with COVID-19, enrolled during active disease. The sequence is built from TRBV12-3 or TRBV12-4 and TRBJ1-1; the best D guess is TRBD1, with 6 bases matching. Sequencing was carried out using peripheral blood. DNA sequence: TGTGCCAGCAGCTACAGGGAGGGCACTGAAGCTTTCTTT. Its protein is CASSYREGTEAFF.